This is a list of T cell receptor beta chains from one sample in a study of blood T cell repertoires in COVID-19. The data were produced by immunoSEQ multiplex PCR, yet TCRdb's version contains in-frame clones alone and is incomplete. The data hold about 240,000 clones, with approximately 78% observed a single time. Input material: peripheral blood. These receptors all come from an elderly woman with COVID-19, enrolled during active disease. The CDR3 runs from the conserved cysteine through the conserved F or W. The D gene is left open where the match is weak.

j_gene	d_gene	v_gene	CDR3aa	CDR3nt
TRBJ1-2	.	TRBV18	CASSPGEDYGYTF	TGTGCCAGCTCACCCGGGGAGGACTATGGCTACACCTTC
TRBJ2-1	.	TRBV9	CASSVSGDDEQFF	TGTGCCAGCAGCGTGTCGGGAGACGATGAGCAGTTCTTC
TRBJ1-1	.	TRBV24-1	CATSRRTPMNTEAFF	TGTGCCACCAGTCGAAGGACACCTATGAACACTGAAGCTTTCTTT
TRBJ1-2	.	TRBV21-1	CASSIRRGGDLCPIYGYTF	TGTGCCAGCAGTATTCGTCGCGGGGGGGACCTCTGCCCGATCTATGGCTACACCTTC
TRBJ1-2	.	TRBV5-4	CASSPGERANYGYTF	TGTGCCAGCAGCCCTGGGGAGAGGGCCAACTATGGCTACACCTTC
TRBJ2-5	TRBD1	TRBV6-6	CASSGTGWGQETQYF	TGTGCCAGCAGTGGGACAGGTTGGGGGCAAGAGACCCAGTACTTC
TRBJ1-2	.	TRBV7-9	CASSRFGRIYGYTF	TGTGCCAGCAGCCGTTTCGGCAGGATCTATGGCTACACCTTC
TRBJ2-2	.	TRBV4-1	CASSQEPRDTGELFF	TGCGCCAGCAGCCAAGAACCCAGGGACACCGGGGAGCTGTTTTTT
TRBJ1-5	TRBD1	TRBV28	CASRGQINQPQHF	TGTGCCAGCAGGGGACAGATCAATCAGCCCCAGCATTTT
TRBJ2-3	.	TRBV19	CASSIGGTRGADTQYF	TGTGCCAGTAGTATAGGGGGGACCAGGGGTGCAGATACGCAGTATTTT
TRBJ1-1	TRBD1	TRBV10-2	CASRETGGTEAFF	TGCGCCAGCAGAGAGACAGGGGGAACTGAAGCTTTCTTT
TRBJ1-1	.	TRBV19	CASSLSTTEAFF	TGTGCCAGTAGTCTCTCTACCACTGAAGCTTTCTTT
TRBJ2-1	TRBD1	TRBV27	CASSSPAQGKGDEQFF	TGTGCCAGCAGTTCCCCAGCACAGGGGAAGGGCGATGAGCAGTTCTTC
TRBJ2-3	.	TRBV5-4	CASSPRRAGATTDTQYF	TGTGCCAGCAGCCCCCGGAGGGCTGGCGCTACCACAGATACGCAGTATTTT